Below are 15 T cell receptor beta chains sequenced from a single sample in a study of identical twins. MiXCR, run by TCRdb on the 5' RACE reads, gives a single entry per CDR3 protein. The table records about 470,000 distinct CDR3 sequences, about 24% of them present only once. These data were also reused for a study on T cells expressing NK-cell markers.

Specimen: CD4+ T cells sorted from blood. All receptors come from a woman younger than 30 in good health.

The chain uses TRBV4-3 and TRBJ2-7, with TRBD1 matching over 7 bases. This CDR3 is 14 amino acids long. Germline V CDR1 and CDR2: LGHNA, YSLEER. After removal of 3 bases from V and 2 bases from J, the junction contained 4 bases not matched to a gene. For the CDR3, the DNA is TGCGCCAGCAGCCAGAACAGGGGCCCCTACGAGCAGTACTTC. Its protein product is CASSQNRGPYEQYF.

The V gene is TRBV12-3 or TRBV12-4, the J gene TRBJ1-2, with 8 nucleotides matching TRBD1. The J segment lost 5 bases and the V segment lost 6 bases, leaving 8 bases of the junction unmatched. CDR3 length: 14 amino acids. The CDR3 bases are TGTGCCAGCAGATGGACAGGGCGACGATATGGCTACACCTTC. Translated: CASRWTGRRYGYTF.

The chain combines TRBV20-1 with TRBJ1-1; no clear D gene. V lost 1 base, J lost 5 bases, and 11 bases lay in between. The CDR3 sequence is 13 residues long. CDR1 is DFQATT, CDR2 SNEGSKA, per germline (reference sequence). CDR3 sequence (DNA): TGCAGTGCTAGAGTGGTGGGAGGTACTGAAGCTTTCTTT. Its translation: CSARVVGGTEAFF.

The table lists this clonotype with a few counts. The gene calls are TRBV10-3 and TRBJ2-7; 11 bases line up with TRBD2. Germline CDR1 and CDR2: ENHRY and SYGVKD. J lost 2 bases, V lost 3 bases, and 3 bases had no gene match. CDR3 length: 15 amino acids. The CDR3 here is CAISDTSGSPYEQYF. The CDR3 coding sequence is TGTGCCATCAGTGACACTAGCGGGAGTCCCTACGAGCAGTACTTC.

V is TRBV7-9 and J is TRBJ1-1, with D tentatively TRBD1 (6 bases). V lost 2 bases and J lost 7, with 11 bases in between. Germline V gene lookup returns CDR1 SEHNR and CDR2 FQNEAQ (reference sequence). The CDR3 length is 13 residues. CDR3 in DNA: TGTGCCAGCAGCTTATATCAGGGGAATGAAGCTTTCTTT. It specifies CASSLYQGNEAFF.

The chain combines TRBV2 with TRBJ1-6; D is ambiguous. The CDR3 is 12 residues long. Germline V lookup: CDR1 SNHLY, CDR2 FYNNEI. V gave up 4 bases and J gave up 5 bases, with 3 bases separating them. Written as DNA, the CDR3 is TGTGCCAGCAGTGGCGATAATTCACCCCTCCACTTT. It codes for CASSGDNSPLHF. Combining the CDR3 with reference TRBV2 and TRBJ1-6 gives the whole variable domain EPEVTQTPSHQVTQMGQEVILRCVPISNHLYFYWYRQILGQKVEFLVSFYNNEISEKSEIFDDQFSVERPDGSNFTLKIRSTKLEDSAMYFCASSGDNSPLHFGNGTRLTVT.

The chain combines TRBV11-2 with TRBJ2-5; D gene uncertain. The CDR3 runs 14 residues. Between the trimmed V and J ends, which lost 1 base and 2 bases, there was a span of 8 bases. In germline, CDR1 is SGHAT, CDR2 FQNNGV. In nucleotides, the CDR3 is TGTGCCAGCAGCTTAGCGGGCTGGCAAGAGACCCAGTACTTC. Its protein is CASSLAGWQETQYF.

This clonotype was counted between two and nine times. The J gene is TRBJ1-1, the V gene TRBV5-1; D is perhaps TRBD1 (6 bases). V was pared by 0 bases and J by 4 bases, with 10 bases between. This CDR3 has 14 residues. Germline loops: CDR1 SGHRS, CDR2 YFSETQ. Here the CDR3 DNA reads TGCGCCAGCAGCTTGGACAGGGCTCGCACTGAAGCTTTCTTT. Residues: CASSLDRARTEAFF.

The chain couples TRBV6-5 to TRBJ2-1; D is perhaps TRBD1 (6 bases). Germline-derived CDR1 and CDR2 are MNHEY and SVGAGI. This CDR3 region has 14 residues. Trimming shortened V by 0 bases and J by 10 bases, and 13 bases separated the two germline ends. The CDR3, as DNA: TGTGCCAGCAGTTACTCGGACAGTTTTGGGGAGCAGTTCTTC. Translated: CASSYSDSFGEQFF.

This clonotype was found a few times. The J gene is TRBJ2-7, the V gene TRBV11-3; tentatively, D is TRBD1 (6 bases). The germline gives CDR1 SGHNT, CDR2 YENEEA. The CDR3 contains 11 residues. Trimming stripped 2 bases from V and 10 bases from J, with 9 bases between. The CDR3 DNA sequence: TGTGCCAGCAGCTTACACAGGGAACAGTACTTC. Protein: CASSLHREQYF.

The rearrangement links TRBV2 to TRBJ1-2, with D possibly TRBD1 on 5 matching bases. Germline CDR1 and CDR2: SNHLY and FYNNEI. The CDR3 sequence is 13 residues long. V gave up 2 bases and J gave up 8 bases, with 12 bases separating them. This CDR3 is CASSEYPGGGYTF. CDR3 nucleotides: TGTGCCAGCAGTGAATACCCGGGGGGGGGCTACACCTTC.

This clonotype appeared a few times. This chain joins TRBV5-1 and TRBJ2-3; 7 nucleotides line up with TRBD2. Germline V gives CDR1 SGHRS, CDR2 YFSETQ. The length of the CDR3 is 15 residues. The trim removed 4 bases at V and 2 bases at J, leaving 7 bases unmatched. The CDR3 nucleotides are TGCGCCAGCAGCCCACGGGACTACCTCACAGATACGCAGTATTTT. Amino acid sequence: CASSPRDYLTDTQYF. Full variable domain (outside the CDR3, taken from reference TRBV5-1 and TRBJ2-3): KAGVTQTPRYLIKTRGQQVTLSCSPISGHRSVSWYQQTPGQGLQFLFEYFSETQRNKGNFPGRFSGRQFSNSRSEMNVSTLELGDSALYLCASSPRDYLTDTQYFGPGTRLTVL.

This clonotype was seen only a few times. This chain joins TRBV5-4 and TRBJ2-7; D may correspond to TRBD1 or TRBD2 (6 bases each). Germline CDR1 reads SGHNT; CDR2 reads YYREEE (reference sequence). This CDR3 comprises 15 residues. V lost 4 bases and J 0 bases, leaving 14 bases between the germline ends. The CDR3 here is CASSLPGASSYEQYF. As DNA, the CDR3 is TGTGCCAGCAGCCTCCCGGGGGCGAGCTCCTACGAGCAGTACTTC.

The chain has TRBV7-9 and TRBJ1-6; 8 bases fit TRBD1. V lost 6 bases and J lost 9; bases outside the gene matches: 10. CDR3 size: 15 residues. In germline, CDR1 is SEHNR, CDR2 FQNEAQ (reference sequence). The CDR3 is CASSPTMDRASPLHF. The DNA of the CDR3 is TGTGCCAGCAGTCCTACAATGGACAGGGCTTCACCCCTCCACTTT.

The gene calls are TRBV14 and TRBJ2-6, with D perhaps assigned TRBD1 or TRBD2 (5 bases each). Trimming left V 1 base short and J 2 bases short, with 18 bases between. This CDR3 has 19 residues. Germline V CDR1 and CDR2: SGHDN, FVKESK. The CDR3 sequence: CASSQGVPTGLTGANVLTF. As DNA, the CDR3 is TGTGCCAGCAGCCAAGGGGTCCCTACAGGACTCACTGGGGCCAACGTCCTGACTTTC.